Listed here are 17 T cell receptor beta chains from one sample, sequenced in a study of control samples from healthy donors and cancer patients. The data were produced by immunoSEQ multiplex PCR, yet TCRdb's version contains in-frame clones alone and is incomplete. The sample holds 75,000 to 100,000 clones; about 90% are singletons and the top ten take roughly an eighth. What was sequenced was blood. The origin of the receptors is a man in his thirties or forties in good health.

J is TRBJ1-2 and V is TRBV3-1 (or the pseudogene TRBV3-2); D might be TRBD1 (5 bases). The length of the CDR3 is 16 residues. V gave up 0 bases and J gave up 3 bases, with 14 bases separating them. Germline lookup yields CDR1 LGHDT and CDR2 YNNKEL (reference sequence). CDR3 region: CASSQDGHLLDYGYTF. For the CDR3, the DNA is TGTGCCAGCAGCCAAGACGGACACCTTCTTGACTATGGCTACACCTTC.

This chain connects TRBV6-5 to TRBJ1-5; no clear D. The CDR3 runs 13 residues. Trimming shortened V by 3 bases and J by 0 bases, and 3 bases separated the two germline ends. Germline V gives CDR1 MNHEY, CDR2 SVGAGI. Here the CDR3 reads CASSYGSNQPQHF. CDR3 bases: TGTGCCAGCAGTTATGGTAGCAATCAGCCCCAGCATTTT.

CDR3 nucleotides: TGTGCCAGCAGCCAAGATCTCGTCTCGATCCAAGAGACCCAGTACTTC. Its protein product is CASSQDLVSIQETQYF. The chain couples TRBV4-2 to TRBJ2-5; D gene unclear. Germline V gene lookup returns CDR1 LGHNA and CDR2 YNFKEQ. This CDR3 is built from 16 residues. The germline V and J ends were trimmed by 0 bases and 1 base, with 12 bases remaining between them.

Worth noting for this clone: The same CDR3 can be traced to other DNA sequences in this sample. The chain links TRBV5-6 to TRBJ1-5; D possibly corresponds to TRBD1 (6 bases). Germline-derived CDR1 and CDR2 are SGHDT and YYEEEE. This CDR3 spans 14 amino acids. V was shortened by 1 base and J by 1 base, with 6 bases between the two germline ends. CDR3 in amino acids: CASSLRGSNQPQHF. As DNA, the CDR3 is TGTGCCAGCAGCTTGAGGGGGAGCAATCAGCCCCAGCATTTT. Based on the CDR3 plus reference TRBV5-6 and TRBJ1-5, the full variable domain is DAGVTQSPTHLIKTRGQQVTLRCSPKSGHDTVSWYQQALGQGPQFIFQYYEEEERQRGNFPDRFSGHQFPNYSSELNVNALLLGDSALYLCASSLRGSNQPQHFGDGTRLSIL.

The chain joins TRBV7-9 to TRBJ1-5; TRBD1 matches 7 bases. V was pared by 2 bases and J by 3 bases, with 4 bases of the junction left unmatched. The CDR3 is 15 amino acids. Germline V gives CDR1 SEHNR, CDR2 FQNEAQ (reference sequence). The CDR3 protein is CASSLNRGFNQPQHF. The DNA of the CDR3 is TGTGCCAGCAGCTTAAACAGGGGTTTCAATCAGCCCCAGCATTTT.

The chain is built from TRBV5-1 and TRBJ2-7; the D call may be TRBD1 or TRBD2 (5 bases each). This CDR3 region has 12 residues. V lost 4 bases and J 3 bases, leaving 8 bases between the germline ends. Germline values: CDR1 SGHRS, CDR2 YFSETQ. The CDR3 bases are TGCGCCAGCAGCGGGGACGTCTACGAGCAGTACTTC. This encodes CASSGDVYEQYF.

This sequence joins TRBV15 and TRBJ2-2; either TRBD1 or TRBD2 may supply D (5 bases each). CDR3 size: 10 residues. Germline V gene lookup returns CDR1 LNHNV and CDR2 YYDKDF (reference sequence). The germline V and J ends were trimmed by 8 bases and 8 bases, with 6 bases remaining between them. The CDR3 protein is CATGGGELFF. CDR3 in DNA: TGTGCCACCGGGGGAGGGGAGCTGTTTTTT.

The sample holds one count of this clone. The rearrangement joins TRBV18 to TRBJ2-1, with 7 bases identical to TRBD2. This CDR3 is 14 amino acids long. Germline-derived CDR1 and CDR2 are KGHSH and LQKENI. The V and J ends lost 3 bases and 3 bases, in that order; junction bases with no gene match: 2. DNA of the CDR3: TGTGCCAGCTCACCCGCGGGAGTCTACAATGAGCAGTTCTTC. It specifies CASSPAGVYNEQFF.

The rearrangement links TRBV19 to TRBJ2-1, with 10 bases aligning to TRBD2. With 5 bases clipped from V and 4 bases from J, the junction kept 2 bases outside the gene matches. The CDR3 is made up of 14 amino acids. CDR1 is LNHDA, CDR2 SQIVND, per germline (reference sequence). DNA for the CDR3: TGTGCCAGTAGTCCTAGCGGGAGTTACAATGAGCAGTTCTTC. It translates to CASSPSGSYNEQFF.

The chain uses TRBV7-2 and TRBJ2-2; the match to TRBD1 covers 12 bases. Germline V CDR1 and CDR2: SGHTA, FQGNSA. V lost 5 bases to trimming and J lost 7 bases; unmatched junction nucleotides: 8. The length of the CDR3 is 16 residues. CDR3 region: CASSQGTGGVGGELFF. The CDR3 DNA is TGTGCCAGCAGCCAGGGGACAGGGGGCGTTGGCGGGGAGCTGTTTTTT.

This chain links TRBV7-6 with TRBJ2-5; TRBD1 agrees at 9 bases. The J call may be faulty, since TRBJ2-7 better matches the DNA end. Per germline, CDR1 SGHVS and CDR2 FNYEAQ. The CDR3 loop spans 14 amino acids. The CDR3 sequence is CASSSRYRGREQYF. Written as DNA, the CDR3 is TGTGCCAGCAGCTCAAGATACAGGGGGCGCGAGCAGTACTTC.

This clone was detected a few times. The chain has TRBV6-1 and TRBJ2-5; maybe TRBD1 (6 bases). V was clipped by 3 bases and J by 5 bases, with 13 bases between them. The CDR3 runs 14 residues. The V gene's germline CDR1 is MNHNS and CDR2 SASEGT. CDR3 bases: TGTGCCAGCAGTGAGTATGGGGGCCAGGAGACCCAGTACTTC. This codes for CASSEYGGQETQYF.

The chain combines TRBV28 with TRBJ1-5, with a weak D call TRBD1 (6 bases). Trimming took off 6 bases at V and 0 bases at J, with 18 bases between the two ends. Germline CDR1 and CDR2: MDHEN and SYDVKM. The CDR3 spans 17 residues. The DNA for the CDR3 is TGTGCCAGCAGCCAATATCCCACAGGGAATAGCAATCAGCCCCAGCATTTT. It is translated as CASSQYPTGNSNQPQHF.

This rearrangement joins TRBV28 to TRBJ2-7, with D maybe TRBD1 (8 bases). Germline-derived CDR1 and CDR2 are MDHEN and SYDVKM. Trimming took off 7 bases at V and 6 bases at J, with 19 bases between the two ends. The CDR3 runs to 14 residues. CDR3 in amino acids: CASTPSTGEGEQYF. As DNA, the CDR3 is TGTGCCAGCACCCCCTCGACAGGGGAGGGCGAGCAGTACTTC.

This clone was picked up one time. The chain employs TRBV27 and TRBJ2-3; 13 nucleotides align to TRBD2. The junction had 9 bases not matched to a gene; V was cut back by 2 bases and J by 7 bases. The CDR3 totals 17 residues. Per germline, CDR1 MNHEY and CDR2 SMNVEV (reference sequence). CDR3 amino acids: CASSLMGTSGKSNTQYF. CDR3 sequence (DNA): TGTGCCAGCAGTTTAATGGGGACTAGCGGGAAGTCAAATACGCAGTATTTT.

Turning to this clone: The junction does not match germline at one end; this may be a read error. This rearrangement joins TRBV5-1 to TRBJ2-7; D is undetermined. The germline CDR1 and CDR2 sequences are SGHRS and YFSETQ. The CDR3 runs 14 residues. CDR3 amino acids: CASTLWLVRYEQYF. CDR3 nucleotides: TGCGCCAGCACCTTGTGGCTAGTAAGGTACGAGCAGTACTTC.

The chain has TRBV20-1 and TRBJ2-7; D call uncertain. The CDR3 length is 14 residues. Germline values: CDR1 DFQATT, CDR2 SNEGSKA (reference sequence). Trimming took off 3 bases at V and 2 bases at J, with 14 bases between the two ends. The DNA for the CDR3 is TGCAGTGCTAGTATAGCTAGTTTCCCCTACGAGCAGTACTTC. Translated, it gives CSASIASFPYEQYF.